Listed below are T cell receptor beta chains from one sample, sequenced in a study of blood T cells in healthy people across ages. TCRdb re-called the 5' RACE reads with MiXCR, one entry per CDR3 protein. The repertoire consists of 540,000 or so distinct CDR3 sequences, with 45% to 55% occurring once and the leading ten covering roughly 25%. The sample comprised blood. Every receptor here comes from an elderly man in good health. Each CDR3 is given with its conserved first and last residue. The D gene is left open where the match is weak. For some rows the clone size is stated as once, few or many, or as a class when expanded; others skip it.

TRBD1,TRBV7-9,NA,TRBJ2-6,CASSFPSGQSFSGANVLTF,TGTGCCAGCAGCTTCCCCTCGGGACAGAGCTTCTCTGGGGCCAACGTCCTGACTTTC
NA,TRBV6-5,NA,TRBJ2-7,CASSYRSVPYYEQYF,TGTGCCAGCAGTTACAGATCGGTCCCTTACTACGAGCAGTACTTC
NA,TRBV7-8,few,TRBJ1-2,CASSLQGFSWEGYTF,TGTGCCAGCAGCTTACAAGGATTCTCTTGGGAGGGCTACACCTTC
NA,TRBV9,NA,TRBJ2-3,CASKPRAGADTQYF,TGTGCCAGCAAGCCCAGGGCGGGCGCAGATACGCAGTATTTT
NA,TRBV5-1,few,TRBJ2-3,CASSFGSGHTDTQYF,TGCGCCAGCAGCTTCGGGAGCGGACACACAGATACGCAGTATTTT
TRBD2,TRBV7-8,NA,TRBJ2-1,CASSSGGGLAGSDGSYNEQFF,TGTGCCAGCAGCTCCGGGGGAGGGTTAGCGGGGAGTGATGGCTCCTACAATGAGCAGTTCTTC
NA,TRBV11-2,NA,TRBJ2-3,CASSLTFTDTQYF,TGTGCCAGCAGCTTAACCTTTACAGATACGCAGTATTTT
TRBD1,TRBV20-1,NA,TRBJ2-7,CSALEGAGYEQYF,TGCAGTGCCCTCGAGGGGGCAGGCTACGAGCAGTACTTC
NA,TRBV14,NA,TRBJ2-7,CASSQEIMREQYF,TGTGCCAGCAGCCAAGAAATCATGCGCGAGCAGTACTTC
TRBD1,TRBV4-3,few,TRBJ2-6,CASSQEGTARGANVLTF,TGCGCCAGCAGCCAAGAGGGGACAGCTCGAGGGGCCAACGTCCTGACTTTC
NA,TRBV6-5,many,TRBJ2-3,CASGRRDGADTQYF,TGTGCCAGCGGGAGGCGGGATGGGGCAGATACGCAGTATTTT
NA,TRBV29-1,few,TRBJ2-7,CSVAGGREQYF,TGCAGCGTAGCCGGGGGCCGCGAGCAGTACTTC
NA,TRBV5-1,few,TRBJ2-1,CASSLRWGTYNEQFF,TGCGCCAGCAGCTTGAGGTGGGGGACATACAATGAGCAGTTCTTC
NA,TRBV5-1,NA,TRBJ2-7,CASSLDTTYEQYF,TGCGCCAGCAGTCTGGACACTACCTACGAGCAGTACTTC
NA,TRBV15,once,TRBJ2-7,CATSRAKNLQSYEQYF,TGTGCCACCAGCAGAGCGAAAAACCTTCAATCCTACGAGCAGTACTTC
NA,TRBV9,NA,TRBJ2-1,CASSANPLAVSSYNEQFF,TGTGCCAGCAGCGCGAACCCCTTAGCGGTTAGCTCCTACAATGAGCAGTTCTTC
TRBD1,TRBV20-1,NA,TRBJ1-1,CSAEGQLRGGAFF,TGCAGTGCTGAGGGACAGCTACGGGGGGGGGCTTTCTTT
NA,TRBV3-1,NA,TRBJ1-6,CASSQEYGTINSPLHF,TGTGCCAGCAGCCAAGAGTACGGGACGATAAATTCACCCCTCCACTTT
TRBD1,TRBV6-2/TRBV6-3,once,TRBJ2-1,CASGKLNDRDNEQFF,TGTGCCAGCGGGAAACTCAATGACAGGGACAATGAGCAGTTCTTC
NA,TRBV12-3/TRBV12-4,NA,TRBJ2-3,CASTEVAQGGNTQYF,TGTGCCAGCACCGAAGTGGCCCAGGGTGGGAATACGCAGTATTTT
NA,TRBV20-1,NA,TRBJ2-3,CSARDRGGAPDTQYF,TGCAGTGCTAGAGATCGAGGGGGGGCACCAGATACGCAGTATTTT
NA,TRBV28,few,TRBJ2-7,CASVGTLSYEQYF,TGTGCCAGCGTCGGGACTCTTTCCTACGAGCAGTACTTC
NA,TRBV5-1,NA,TRBJ1-2,CASSADRAYTF,TGCGCCAGCAGCGCGGACAGAGCCTACACCTTC
NA,TRBV2,NA,TRBJ2-2,CASSAQLANTGELFF,TGTGCCAGCAGTGCGCAACTCGCGAACACCGGGGAGCTGTTTTTT
NA,TRBV9,NA,TRBJ1-1,CASSNLREGTEAFF,TGTGCCAGCAGCAACCTACGGGAAGGCACTGAAGCTTTCTTT
NA,TRBV20-1,few,TRBJ2-7,CSARPPAVGLDEQYF,TGCAGTGCTAGACCCCCCGCGGTTGGGTTAGACGAGCAGTACTTC
NA,TRBV7-2,many,TRBJ2-2,CASNSGGLHTGELFF,TGTGCCAGCAACTCAGGGGGACTCCACACCGGGGAGCTGTTTTTT
TRBD2,TRBV7-2,NA,TRBJ2-1,CASSLGLAGGYSYNEQFF,TGTGCCAGCAGCTTGGGACTAGCGGGGGGTTACTCCTACAATGAGCAGTTCTTC
NA,TRBV7-9,NA,TRBJ1-4,CASSSPSRGEKLFF,TGTGCCAGCAGCTCGCCCAGCCGGGGTGAAAAACTGTTTTTT
TRBD2,TRBV7-9,NA,TRBJ2-7,CASSLLAGDYEQYF,TGTGCCAGCAGCTTATTAGCGGGGGACTACGAGCAGTACTTC
TRBD2,TRBV20-1,NA,TRBJ2-1,CSASGLLDNEQFF,TGCAGTGCTTCGGGACTACTAGACAATGAGCAGTTCTTC
TRBD1,TRBV7-2,few,TRBJ2-7,CASSFPTGGFEQYF,TGTGCCAGCAGCTTTCCGACAGGGGGCTTCGAGCAGTACTTC
TRBD1,TRBV5-1,NA,TRBJ2-3,CASSLEGGPTDTQYF,TGCGCCAGCAGCTTGGAAGGGGGCCCCACAGATACGCAGTATTTT
NA,TRBV7-2,few,TRBJ2-7,CASSLDPPPTSYEQYF,TGTGCCAGCAGCTTAGATCCACCGCCCACCTCCTACGAGCAGTACTTC
TRBD2,TRBV20-1,few,TRBJ2-7,CSARKTSGGKDEQYF,TGCAGTGCCAGGAAAACTAGCGGGGGGAAGGACGAGCAGTACTTC
NA,TRBV6-2/TRBV6-3,NA,TRBJ2-7,CASSYKADAYEQYF,TGTGCCAGCAGTTACAAGGCCGACGCCTACGAGCAGTACTTC
NA,TRBV20-1,many,TRBJ1-2,CSAISEDHGYTF,TGCAGTGCTATTTCAGAGGATCATGGCTACACCTTC
TRBD1,TRBV3-1,few,TRBJ1-2,CASSQAGQQNGYTF,TGTGCCAGCAGCCAAGCGGGACAGCAAAATGGCTACACCTTC
NA,TRBV6-6,few,TRBJ1-1,CASSRGVVDTEAFF,TGTGCCAGCAGTCGGGGGGTCGTGGACACTGAAGCTTTCTTT
NA,TRBV12-3/TRBV12-4,NA,TRBJ2-7,CASSNLASYEQSF,TGTGCCAGCAGTAATTTAGCTTCCTACGAGCAGTCCTTC